One sample yielded the 10 T cell receptor beta chains listed below, sequenced in a study of shared clonotypes between healthy human individuals. Clones were sequenced by immunoSEQ multiplex PCR, and TCRdb holds only the in-frame ones, with some missing. The data hold roughly 850,000 clones, with 90% to 97% observed a single time. Naive CD8 isolation took CD45RO-negative cells positively selected for CCR7 and excluded terminally differentiated effector memory CD45RA+ cells. Source material: naive CD8+ T cells sorted from blood. These receptor sequences come from a man between 25 and 39 years old in good health.

A remark on this clone: Relative to the germline gene, one junction end is altered; a read error may explain this. The chain joins TRBV14 to TRBJ1-3; D remains ambiguous. The CDR3 length is 14 residues. Germline CDR1 reads SGHDN; CDR2 reads FVKESK. The CDR3: CASSEESSGNTIYF. In nucleotides, the CDR3 is TGTGCCAGCAGCGAAGAGAGCTCTGGAAACACCATATATTTT.

The rearrangement joins TRBV7-9 to TRBJ1-4; D is unresolved. The CDR3 spans 14 residues. V lost 2 bases, J lost 7 bases, and 11 bases lay in between. Per germline, CDR1 SEHNR and CDR2 FQNEAQ (reference sequence). CDR3 protein: CASSLKGGSEKLFF. CDR3 DNA sequence: TGTGCCAGCAGCTTAAAGGGTGGGAGTGAAAAACTGTTTTTT.

The chain carries TRBV7-8 and TRBJ2-1; 10 bases are a match to TRBD2. This CDR3 is built from 16 residues. Per the germline V gene, CDR1 is SGHVS and CDR2 is FQNEAQ. The V gene end was trimmed by 4 bases and the J gene end by 4 bases; junction bases not matched to a gene: 7. The CDR3 nucleotides are TGTGCCAGCAGCTCATCGGGGACTAGCGCATACAATGAGCAGTTCTTC. Protein sequence: CASSSSGTSAYNEQFF.

V usage is TRBV7-9 and J usage is TRBJ2-1; the match to TRBD2 covers 9 bases. The J segment lost 8 bases and the V segment lost 3 bases, leaving 8 bases of the junction unmatched. Germline CDR1 and CDR2: SEHNR and FQNEAQ (reference sequence). This CDR3 is 15 amino acids long. The CDR3 region is CASSFLAGWVDEQFF. The DNA for the CDR3 is TGTGCCAGCAGCTTCCTAGCGGGGTGGGTAGATGAGCAGTTCTTC.

This rearrangement joins TRBV7-6 to TRBJ1-2, with TRBD1 as a possible D gene (5 bases). Germline CDR1 is SGHVS and CDR2 is FNYEAQ. V was clipped by 8 bases and J by 6 bases, with 19 bases between them. The CDR3 contains 14 residues. For the CDR3, the DNA is TGTGCCAGCTTCCCTGCCGGGACCGGGGATGGCTACACCTTC. It translates to CASFPAGTGDGYTF. The full variable domain, its missing parts supplied by reference TRBV7-6 and TRBJ1-2, is GAGVSQSPRYKVTKRGQDVALRCDPISGHVSLYWYRQALGQGPEFLTYFNYEAQQDKSGLPNDRFSAERPEGSISTLTIQRTEQRDSAMYRCASFPAGTGDGYTFGSGTRLTVV.

J is TRBJ1-1 and V is TRBV5-1; 7 bases are a match to TRBD1. This CDR3 contains 18 residues. The junction had 12 bases not matched to a gene; V was cut back by 0 bases and J by 1 base. From germline, CDR1 is SGHRS and CDR2 YFSETQ. In DNA, the CDR3 is TGCGCCAGCAGCTTGGTTAGGGGGCAGAGGAGCCAGAACACTGAAGCTTTCTTT. Its translation is CASSLVRGQRSQNTEAFF.

The J gene is TRBJ2-2, the V gene TRBV7-2, with D uncertain. This CDR3 region has 13 residues. The germline CDR1 and CDR2 sequences are SGHTA and FQGNSA. The V end lost 3 bases, the J end lost 5 bases, and 7 bases lay between the germline ends. This CDR3 reads CASSFSSTGELFF. The CDR3 nucleotides read TGTGCCAGCAGCTTCTCGAGTACCGGGGAGCTGTTTTTT. The whole variable domain, remainder taken from reference TRBV7-2 and TRBJ2-2, is GAGVSQSPSNKVTEKGKDVELRCDPISGHTALYWYRQSLGQGLEFLIYFQGNSAPDKSGLPSDRFSAERTGGSVSTLTIQRTQQEDSAVYLCASSFSSTGELFFGEGSRLTVL.

The chain has TRBV10-3 and TRBJ2-1; the D call may be TRBD1 or TRBD2 (5 bases each). V was pared by 3 bases and J by 4 bases, with 10 bases between. The CDR3 spans 14 residues. Germline V gene data show CDR1 as ENHRY and CDR2 as SYGVKD. CDR3 amino acids: CAISEGDGYNEQFF. The CDR3, as DNA: TGTGCCATCAGTGAAGGGGACGGATACAATGAGCAGTTCTTC.

The chain joins TRBV5-1 to TRBJ2-3; D remains unclear. CDR1 SGHRS and CDR2 YFSETQ come from the germline V gene. The CDR3 consists of 13 residues. Trimming removed 2 bases at V and 2 bases at J, with 6 bases between. For the CDR3, the DNA is TGCGCCAGCAGCTTTTTTACCACAGATACGCAGTATTTT. Its protein product is CASSFFTTDTQYF.

The chain has TRBV30 and TRBJ1-3; D perhaps matches TRBD1 (6 bases). The germline CDR1 and CDR2 sequences are GTSNPN and SVGIG (reference sequence). This CDR3 contains 16 residues. V was trimmed by 2 bases and J by 0 bases, leaving 14 bases between them. CDR3 in DNA: TGTGCCTGGAGTCCGGTAGGGGGAAGCTCTGGAAACACCATATATTTT. Translated, it gives CAWSPVGGSSGNTIYF.